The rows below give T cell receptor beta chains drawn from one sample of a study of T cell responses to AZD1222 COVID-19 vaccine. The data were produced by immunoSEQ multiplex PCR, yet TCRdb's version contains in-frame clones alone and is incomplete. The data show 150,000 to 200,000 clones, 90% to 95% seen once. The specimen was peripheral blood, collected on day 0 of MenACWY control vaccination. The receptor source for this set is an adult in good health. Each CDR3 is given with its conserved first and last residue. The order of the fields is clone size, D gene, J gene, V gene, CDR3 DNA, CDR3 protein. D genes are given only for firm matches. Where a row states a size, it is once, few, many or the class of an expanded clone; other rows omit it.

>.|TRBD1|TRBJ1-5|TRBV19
TGTGCCAGTAGTACAACAGGGGCCCGGGGCAATCAGCCCCAGCATTTT
CASSTTGARGNQPQHF
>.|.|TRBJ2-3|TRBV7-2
TGTGCCAGCAGCGAAAGGGGGGGCTTAGCATTCACAGATACGCAGTATTTT
CASSERGGLAFTDTQYF
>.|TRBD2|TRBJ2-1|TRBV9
TGTGCCAGCAGCATTTCCGGGACTAGCAGTTACAATGAGCAGTTCTTC
CASSISGTSSYNEQFF
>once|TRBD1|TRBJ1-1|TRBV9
TGTGCCAGCAGCGGACCACAGGGGATAGGCGATGTTCACACTGAAGCTTTCTTT
CASSGPQGIGDVHTEAFF
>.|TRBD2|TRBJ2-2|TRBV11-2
TGTGCCAGCAGCTCCCGCCTAGCGGGAGCTAGCGGGGAGCTGTTTTTT
CASSSRLAGASGELFF
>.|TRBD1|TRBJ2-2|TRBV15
TGTGCCACCAGCAGAGATTTGGACAGGGTCACCGGGGAGCTGTTTTTT
CATSRDLDRVTGELFF
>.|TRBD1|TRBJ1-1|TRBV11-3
TGTGCCAGCAGCCCACAGGGGGGCCTGAACACTGAAGCTTTCTTT
CASSPQGGLNTEAFF
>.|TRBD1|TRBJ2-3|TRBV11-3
TGTGCCAGCAGCCTAGATGGACAGGGGAGGGGCACAGATACGCAGTATTTT
CASSLDGQGRGTDTQYF
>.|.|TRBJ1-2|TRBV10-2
TGCGCCAGCACGCCCCGGGGCAGATTCGAGTATGGCTACACCTTC
CASTPRGRFEYGYTF
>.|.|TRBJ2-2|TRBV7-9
TGTGCCAGCAGCTCCCCTCCGGGTTCTCCGAACACCGGGGAGCTGTTTTTT
CASSSPPGSPNTGELFF
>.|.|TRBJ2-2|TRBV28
TGTGCCAGCAGCAAATTCGGACGGAGCCATGCGAACACCGGGGAGCTGTTTTTT
CASSKFGRSHANTGELFF
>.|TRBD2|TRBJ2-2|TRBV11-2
TGTGCCAGCAGCTTCGGACTAGTGAGCACCGGGGAGCTGTTTTTT
CASSFGLVSTGELFF
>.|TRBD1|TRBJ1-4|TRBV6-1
TGTGCCAGCAGTGAGTCCAGCGGGACAGGGCATGAAAAACTGTTTTTT
CASSESSGTGHEKLFF
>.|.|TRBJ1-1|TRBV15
TGTGCCACCAGCAGAGAGGTGAGAACCACTGAAGCTTTCTTT
CATSREVRTTEAFF
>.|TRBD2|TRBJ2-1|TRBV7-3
TGTGCCAGCAGCTTATCGACTAGCGGATACAATGAGCAGTTCTTC
CASSLSTSGYNEQFF
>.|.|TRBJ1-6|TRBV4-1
TGCGCCAGCAGCCAAGCAAATTCACCCCTCCACTTT
CASSQANSPLHF
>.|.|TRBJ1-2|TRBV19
TGTGCCAGTAGAGTATGGGGGGATCAGAACCCTGGCTACACCTTC
CASRVWGDQNPGYTF
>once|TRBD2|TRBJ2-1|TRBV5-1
TGCGCCAGCAGCTTGGAGCGGGAGTACAATGAGCAGTTCTTC
CASSLEREYNEQFF
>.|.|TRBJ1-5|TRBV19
TGTGCCAGTAGTATAAGGGGGGGGCAGGGAGTACAGCCCCAGCATTTT
CASSIRGGQGVQPQHF
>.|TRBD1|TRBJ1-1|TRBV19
TGTGCCAGTAGTGAGGGGGCCAAGACTGAAGCTTTCTTT
CASSEGAKTEAFF
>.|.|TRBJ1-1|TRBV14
TGTGCCAGCAGCCAAGTTGTTGCCGGGGGCGTCGCTTTCTTT
CASSQVVAGGVAFF
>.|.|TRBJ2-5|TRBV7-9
TGTGCCAGCAGCCCGGGACTTCAAGAGACCCAGTACTTC
CASSPGLQETQYF
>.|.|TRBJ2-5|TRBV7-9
TGTGCCAGCACAGACTCCACTAGGTTGGAGACCCAGTACTTC
CASTDSTRLETQYF
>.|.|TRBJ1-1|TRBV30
TGTGCCTGGGAGAGGAACACTGAAGCTTTCTTT
CAWERNTEAFF
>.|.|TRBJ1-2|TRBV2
TGTGCCAGCAGTGAAGCAAGTTCGCCTTTCTTC
CASSEASSPFF
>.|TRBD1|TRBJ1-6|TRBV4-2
TGTGCCAGCAGCCAAGCCGGGGCAGGGGGCCCGGGTAATTCACCCCTCCACTTT
CASSQAGAGGPGNSPLHF
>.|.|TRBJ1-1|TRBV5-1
TGCGCCAGCAGCTTGGAAGAGGTGAGAGGCACTGAAGCTTTCTTT
CASSLEEVRGTEAFF
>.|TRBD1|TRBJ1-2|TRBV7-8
TGTGCCAGCAGCTCGCTGACAGGGGGAGATGTTGGCTACACCTTC
CASSSLTGGDVGYTF
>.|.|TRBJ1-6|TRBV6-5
TGTGCCAGCGAATGGGGGGCCCGGGGTTCACCCCTCCACTTT
CASEWGARGSPLHF
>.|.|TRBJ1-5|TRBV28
TGTGCCAGCAAATCCCTAAGCAATCAGCCCCAGCATTTT
CASKSLSNQPQHF
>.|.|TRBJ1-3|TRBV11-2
TGTGCCAGCAGCTTGCCGGGACGCCTTTACTCTGGAAACACCATATATTTT
CASSLPGRLYSGNTIYF
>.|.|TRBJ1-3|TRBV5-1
TGCGCCAGCAGGGAGGCCTTGAGCTCTGGAAACACCATATATTTT
CASREALSSGNTIYF
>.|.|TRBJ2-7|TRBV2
TGTGCCAGCAGTCCCCGGTGGGGGGCTAGCGGAGAACACTCCGCCGAGCAGTACTTC
CASSPRWGASGEHSAEQYF
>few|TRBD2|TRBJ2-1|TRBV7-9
TGTGCCAGCAGCTCCCTAGCTAGCGGGAGGGCCGCCAATGAGCAGTTCTTC
CASSSLASGRAANEQFF
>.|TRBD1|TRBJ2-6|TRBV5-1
TGCGCCAGCAGCCCCCGACAGGGAATAGGGTCTGGGGCCAACGTCCTGACTTTC
CASSPRQGIGSGANVLTF
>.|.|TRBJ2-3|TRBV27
TGTGCCAGCAGTCGCTCGGTTGGAGGGGGGGCCGATACGCAGTATTTT
CASSRSVGGGADTQYF
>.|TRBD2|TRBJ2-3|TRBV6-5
TGTGCCAGCACCCCGGCCCACGGGAGACTAGCGGGATCGGATTTT
CASTPAHGRLAGSDF
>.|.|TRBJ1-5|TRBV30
TGTGCCTGGGGTGAGACAGTCGGTCAGCCCCAGCATTTT
CAWGETVGQPQHF
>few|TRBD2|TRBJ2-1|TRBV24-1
TGTGCCACCAGTGATTTGTCAGTAGCGGGAGAAGTTGAGCAGTTCTTC
CATSDLSVAGEVEQFF
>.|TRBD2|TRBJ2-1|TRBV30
TGTGCCTGGACTAGCGGGACCGGGCAGTTCTTC
CAWTSGTGQFF
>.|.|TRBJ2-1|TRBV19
TGTGCCAGTAGTGCCGGATATCCGGGGGATGAGCAGTTCTTC
CASSAGYPGDEQFF
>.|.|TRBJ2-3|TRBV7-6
TGTGCCAGCAGCCCGGGTTCGGGCGGCGGGAGCCCCAGGGGGAGCACAGATACGCAGTATTTT
CASSPGSGGGSPRGSTDTQYF
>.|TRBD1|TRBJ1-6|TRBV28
TGTGCCAGCAGAGCAAGGACAGGAATGAATTCACCCCTCCACTTT
CASRARTGMNSPLHF
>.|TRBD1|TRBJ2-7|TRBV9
TGTGCCAGCAGCCCCAGGACAGGGACGGGCGAGCAGTACTTC
CASSPRTGTGEQYF
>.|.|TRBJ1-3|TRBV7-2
TGTGCCAGCAGCGAACAGGGAGGATATGGAAACACCATATATTTT
CASSEQGGYGNTIYF
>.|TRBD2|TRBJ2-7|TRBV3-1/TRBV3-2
TGTGCCAGCAGCCCAATAGCGCTAGCGGGAGGGCCTTACGAGCAGTACTTC
CASSPIALAGGPYEQYF
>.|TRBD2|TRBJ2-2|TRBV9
TGTGCCAGCAGCGTGACTAGCGGGGTTATTATGAACACCGGGGAGCTGTTTTTT
CASSVTSGVIMNTGELFF
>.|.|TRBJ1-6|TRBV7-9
TGTGCCAGCAGCGAGGGGGATTCACCCCTCCACTTT
CASSEGDSPLHF
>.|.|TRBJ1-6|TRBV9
TGTGCCAGCAGCGTAGCACAGGGAAATTCACCCCTCCACTTT
CASSVAQGNSPLHF
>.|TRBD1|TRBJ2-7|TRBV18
TGTGCCAGCTCACCCTCCGGGACAGGATTATACGAGCAGTACTTC
CASSPSGTGLYEQYF
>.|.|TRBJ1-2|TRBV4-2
TGTGCCAGCAGCTCCAGGACAGCTAACTATGGCTACACCTTC
CASSSRTANYGYTF
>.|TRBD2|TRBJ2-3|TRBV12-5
TGTGCTAGTGGTTTGAGGCTAGCGGGAGCGGATACGCAGTATTTT
CASGLRLAGADTQYF
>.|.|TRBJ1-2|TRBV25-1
TGTGCCAGCAGTGAGGTGACCATTAACTATGGCTACACCTTC
CASSEVTINYGYTF
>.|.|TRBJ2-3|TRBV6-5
TGTGCCAGCAGTTACGCATCGGGGCAGGATACGCAGTATTTT
CASSYASGQDTQYF
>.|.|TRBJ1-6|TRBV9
TGTGCCAGCAGCGCACAAGCAGGGAGCTCCTATAATTCACCCCTCCACTTT
CASSAQAGSSYNSPLHF
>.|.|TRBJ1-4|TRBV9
TGTGCCAGCGCTTCCCGTGTACAGGGAAATGAAAAACTGTTTTTT
CASASRVQGNEKLFF
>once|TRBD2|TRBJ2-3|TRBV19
TGTGCCAGTAGTATATTAGCGGGAGCGACAGATACGCAGTATTTT
CASSILAGATDTQYF
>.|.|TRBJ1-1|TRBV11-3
TGTGCCAGCAGTGGAGGGAACACTGAAGCTTTCTTT
CASSGGNTEAFF